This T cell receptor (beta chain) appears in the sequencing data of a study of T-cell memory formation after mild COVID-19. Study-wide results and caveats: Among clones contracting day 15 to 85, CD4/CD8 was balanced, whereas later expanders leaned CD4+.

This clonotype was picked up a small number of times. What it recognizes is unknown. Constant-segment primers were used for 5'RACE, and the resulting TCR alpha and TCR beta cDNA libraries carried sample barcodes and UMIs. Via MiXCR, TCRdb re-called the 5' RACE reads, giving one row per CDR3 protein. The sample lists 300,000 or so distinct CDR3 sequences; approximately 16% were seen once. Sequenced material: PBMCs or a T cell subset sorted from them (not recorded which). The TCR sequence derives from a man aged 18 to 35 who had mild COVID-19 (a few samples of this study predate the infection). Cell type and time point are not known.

CDR3 sequence (DNA): TGTGCCAGCAGTTTTCCGGACAGACCCTACGAGCAGTACTTC. Residues: CASSFPDRPYEQYF. The chain couples TRBV12-3 or TRBV12-4 to TRBJ2-7; D may be TRBD1 (6 bases). The CDR3 has 14 amino acids. V was clipped by 3 bases and J by 2 bases, with 11 bases between them.